The next 20 T cell receptor beta chains were all read from a single sample in a study of OX40 agonist ivuxolimab in advanced cancers. Libraries were built with the immunoSEQ multiplex PCR assay. TCRdb holds this immuneACCESS table with in-frame rearrangements only. Some clones are missing; in checked studies, unresolved V genes explain under half, and the rest has no known cause. Present in this sample are some 65,000 clones, about 88% of which were seen just once. The ten biggest clones cover about 11% of the sample. The sample consisted of CD4+ or CD8+ T cells sorted from blood, taken in a trial of the OX40 agonist ivuxolimab. These receptors all come from an adult with an advanced solid tumor such as melanoma, head and neck, liver or kidney cancer.

This rearrangement joins TRBV5-1 to TRBJ1-6, with D tentatively TRBD1 (6 bases). Trimming took 4 bases from V and 5 from J, leaving 13 bases between them. CDR1 is SGHRS, CDR2 YFSETQ, per germline. The CDR3 runs 15 residues. The CDR3 DNA reads TGCGCCAGCAGCGTGGGGGCAATGGATAATTCACCCCTCCACTTT. Translating it yields CASSVGAMDNSPLHF.

This chain joins TRBV5-1 and TRBJ2-5; D gene unclear. Germline V gene sequence: CDR1 SGHRS, CDR2 YFSETQ. V gave up 2 bases and J gave up 0 bases, with 5 bases separating them. This CDR3 contains 13 residues. The CDR3 DNA is TGCGCCAGCAGCTTAGACTACCAAGAGACCCAGTACTTC. It translates to CASSLDYQETQYF.

The rearrangement links TRBV4-1 to TRBJ2-2; D may be TRBD2 (7 bases). This CDR3 spans 17 amino acids. Germline lookup yields CDR1 MGHRA and CDR2 YSYEKL. V lost 4 bases to trimming and J lost 6 bases, with 21 bases between them. The CDR3 protein is CASSPPYGGAGSGELFF. Here the CDR3 DNA reads TGCGCCAGCAGCCCCCCATATGGGGGGGCGGGGTCCGGGGAGCTGTTTTTT.

V is TRBV2 and J is TRBJ2-2; the D is unclear. Trimming took 1 base from V and 4 from J, leaving 10 bases between them. Germline V CDR1 and CDR2: SNHLY, FYNNEI. CDR3 length equals 15 residues. CDR3 protein: CASSEERLTTGELFF. CDR3 bases: TGTGCCAGCAGTGAAGAGAGACTCACCACCGGGGAGCTGTTTTTT.

This clone was seen repeatedly, ten times or more. The chain carries TRBV9 and TRBJ1-1; D ambiguous. Per the germline V gene, CDR1 is SGDLS and CDR2 is YYNGEE. With 4 bases removed from V and 1 base from J, the gap between germline ends came to 11 bases. The CDR3 covers 14 residues. The CDR3 spells CASSPSWGNTEAFF. CDR3 sequence (DNA): TGTGCCAGCAGCCCCAGCTGGGGGAACACTGAAGCTTTCTTT. Complete variable domain (other parts from reference TRBV9 and TRBJ1-1): DSGVTQTPKHLITATGQRVTLRCSPRSGDLSVYWYQQSLDQGLQFLIQYYNGEERAKGNILERFSAQQFPDLHSELNLSSLELGDSALYFCASSPSWGNTEAFFGQGTRLTVV.

The rearrangement joins TRBV29-1 to TRBJ1-1, with D uncertain. V shed 4 bases and J shed 1 base, with 13 bases lying between them. CDR1 is SQVTM, CDR2 ANQGSEA, per germline. The CDR3 covers 14 residues. The CDR3 spells CSVATTNKNTEAFF. Here the CDR3 DNA reads TGCAGCGTTGCAACCACAAACAAGAACACTGAAGCTTTCTTT.

The genes are TRBV7-9 and TRBJ1-2, with 7 positions matching TRBD1. In germline, CDR1 is SEHNR, CDR2 FQNEAQ (reference sequence). The J segment lost 4 bases and the V segment lost 1 base, leaving 12 bases of the junction unmatched. This CDR3 is 17 amino acids long. The chain's CDR3 is CASSLEGGSGGSYGYTF. CDR3 nucleotides: TGTGCCAGCAGCTTAGAAGGGGGCAGCGGCGGTTCCTATGGCTACACCTTC.

The rearrangement links TRBV29-1 to TRBJ1-1, with D maybe TRBD1 (5 bases). The germline V gene has CDR1 SQVTM and CDR2 ANQGSEA. The CDR3 is 12 residues long. Trimming pared 4 bases from V and 0 bases from J, leaving 6 bases between. In nucleotides, the CDR3 is TGCAGCGTTGGACAGCTGAACACTGAAGCTTTCTTT. This encodes CSVGQLNTEAFF.

The chain links TRBV2 to TRBJ2-7, with a possible D match to TRBD2 (5 bases). Germline V gene sequence: CDR1 SNHLY, CDR2 FYNNEI. With 6 bases removed from V and 6 bases from J, the gap between germline ends came to 12 bases. CDR3 size: 12 residues. The CDR3 bases are TGTGCCAGCAGCCTCGGACTGGGCGAGCAGTACTTC. Translating it yields CASSLGLGEQYF.

This sequence joins TRBV28 and TRBJ2-2; D remains ambiguous. V lost 7 bases to trimming and J lost 4 bases, with 4 bases between them. CDR1 and CDR2 from the germline V gene are MDHEN and SYDVKM. The CDR3 extends over 11 amino acids. The CDR3 is CASTITGELFF. The CDR3 region has the DNA TGTGCCAGCACCATCACCGGGGAGCTGTTTTTT.

The chain uses TRBV4-1 and TRBJ1-2; possible D gene TRBD1, 5 bases. Deletions cut 1 base from V and 8 bases from J, with 17 bases between. Germline V gene data show CDR1 as MGHRA and CDR2 as YSYEKL. The CDR3 covers 15 residues. The CDR3: CASSQGLSQGDGYTF. In DNA form, the CDR3 reads TGCGCCAGCAGCCAAGGACTTTCCCAAGGGGACGGCTACACCTTC.

The chain carries TRBV4-2 and TRBJ2-7; no definite D call. Trimming shortened V by 1 base and J by 3 bases, and 10 bases separated the two germline ends. The CDR3 is 14 residues long. Germline V gene sequence: CDR1 LGHNA, CDR2 YNFKEQ. The CDR3 DNA is TGTGCCAGCAGCCAAGGCCCGGGCAACTACGAGCAGTACTTC. It encodes CASSQGPGNYEQYF.

The chain combines TRBV19 with TRBJ2-7; 7 positions agree with TRBD1. The CDR3 has 12 residues. Germline V gene lookup returns CDR1 LNHDA and CDR2 SQIVND (reference sequence). J was trimmed by 6 bases and V by 5 bases; bases with no gene match: 4. CDR3 nucleotides: TGTGCCAGTAGTGGGGGACAGCGCGAGCAGTACTTC. As protein: CASSGGQREQYF. Using reference TRBV19 and TRBJ2-7 for the parts outside the CDR3, the full variable domain is DGGITQSPKYLFRKEGQNVTLSCEQNLNHDAMYWYRQDPGQGLRLIYYSQIVNDFQKGDIAEGYSVSREKKESFPLTVTSAQKNPTAFYLCASSGGQREQYFGPGTRLTVT.

A few counts support this clone. The rearrangement links TRBV7-9 to TRBJ2-1; no firm D call. The CDR3 is 12 residues long. The ends were cut back, 6 bases at V and 8 bases at J, with 11 bases in the middle. In germline, CDR1 is SEHNR, CDR2 FQNEAQ (reference sequence). In nucleotides, the CDR3 is TGTGCCAGCAGTTCAATAGGGCATGAGCAGTTCTTC. Amino acids: CASSSIGHEQFF.

The V gene is TRBV7-2, the J gene TRBJ2-1, with TRBD2 matching 8 bases. The CDR3 is 16 residues long. V lost 2 bases to trimming and J lost 0 bases; unmatched junction nucleotides: 3. The germline V gene has CDR1 SGHTA and CDR2 FQGNSA. The chain's CDR3 is CASSLYLAGSYNEQFF. In DNA form, the CDR3 reads TGTGCCAGCAGCTTATATCTAGCGGGCTCCTACAATGAGCAGTTCTTC.

The chain recombines TRBV29-1 with TRBJ2-2; 12 bases match TRBD1. Germline values: CDR1 SQVTM, CDR2 ANQGSEA. The CDR3 covers 16 residues. The J segment lost 4 bases and the V segment lost 6 bases, leaving 9 bases of the junction unmatched. CDR3 amino acids: CSVKRGQGAVTGELFF. The CDR3 bases are TGCAGCGTAAAACGGGGACAGGGGGCGGTCACCGGGGAGCTGTTTTTT.

CDR3 coding DNA: TGCGCCAGCAGCTTTCTCCGGGACTACGCCGGGGAGCTGTTTTTT. Translation gives CASSFLRDYAGELFF. The rearrangement links TRBV5-1 to TRBJ2-2, with 7 bases fitting TRBD2. There are 15 residues in the CDR3. The germline gives CDR1 SGHRS, CDR2 YFSETQ. V lost 2 bases, J lost 6 bases, and 7 bases stayed unmatched.

This clone appeared a single time. The V call is TRBV6-5, the J call TRBJ2-7; TRBD1 matches at 9 bases. This CDR3 is built from 14 residues. Germline lookup yields CDR1 MNHEY and CDR2 SVGAGI. V lost 4 bases to trimming and J lost 6 bases; unmatched junction nucleotides: 7. DNA for the CDR3: TGTGCCAGCAGTTCCGGGACAGGGCTCCTCGAGCAGTACTTC. It yields the protein CASSSGTGLLEQYF.

The chain couples TRBV15 to TRBJ2-1, with a possible D match to TRBD2 (5 bases). CDR3 length: 15 residues. V was cut by 4 bases and J by 4 bases, with 14 bases left in between. Germline V gene sequence: CDR1 LNHNV, CDR2 YYDKDF (reference sequence). DNA for the CDR3: TGTGCCACCAGCACTACGGGGAGCGTATACAATGAGCAGTTCTTC. Its protein product is CATSTTGSVYNEQFF.

This clone has just one count. The chain has TRBV6-5 and TRBJ1-5; D is undetermined. V was pared by 4 bases and J by 0 bases, with 13 bases between. This CDR3 is built from 16 residues. CDR1 MNHEY and CDR2 SVGAGI come from the germline V gene. CDR3 protein: CASSFYRVYSNQPQHF. CDR3 bases: TGTGCCAGCAGTTTCTATAGAGTATATAGCAATCAGCCCCAGCATTTT.